A single sample gave rise to the 26 T cell receptor beta chains below, sequenced in a study of human T cells and chemical hapten exposure. Time point of the sample: patch test 1, 2 weeks after DPC sensitization. Treatment of the sample: therapeutic diphenylcyclopropenone sensitization with weekly scalp DPC. TCRdb recomputed calls from the RACE reads with MiXCR, one row per CDR3 protein. The sample has roughly 380,000 distinct CDR3 sequences; approximately 5.1% are singletons. The specimen was whole blood, collected in connection with sensitization to the hapten diphenylcyclopropenone (DPC). All receptors derive from a woman in her fifties or sixties with alopecia areata. Some clones in this sample may be carry-over from other donors' samples.

This clonotype was detected only a few times. This chain connects TRBV11-2 to TRBJ1-1; D might be TRBD1 (5 bases). Trimming shortened V by 2 bases and J by 4 bases, and 11 bases separated the two germline ends. This CDR3 is 14 amino acids long. Per the germline V gene, CDR1 is SGHAT and CDR2 is FQNNGV. CDR3 bases: TGTGCCAGCAGCTTAACTGACAGTGGCACTGAAGCTTTCTTT. It is translated as CASSLTDSGTEAFF.

The chain links TRBV5-1 to TRBJ1-1; 7 positions match TRBD1. J lost 1 base, V lost 4 bases, and 7 bases had no gene match. The CDR3 sequence is 15 residues long. Germline loops: CDR1 SGHRS, CDR2 YFSETQ. The CDR3 nucleotides are TGCGCCAGCAGCCATTCAGGGGGAGCGAACACTGAAGCTTTCTTT. Its translation is CASSHSGGANTEAFF.

At least ten counts were recorded for this clonotype. The V gene is TRBV27, the J gene TRBJ2-1; D is ambiguous. Germline assignment: CDR1 MNHEY and CDR2 SMNVEV (reference sequence). V was pared by 5 bases and J by 0 bases, with 11 bases between. The CDR3 has 15 amino acids. The CDR3 DNA reads as TGTGCCAGCAGTAAACTTGGCCCCTCCTACAATGAGCAGTTCTTC. It yields the protein CASSKLGPSYNEQFF.

This clonotype was found a few times. V and J are TRBV10-3 and TRBJ2-7; D ambiguous. The CDR3 is made up of 14 amino acids. Deletions cut 7 bases from V and 4 bases from J, with 17 bases between. The germline V gene encodes CDR1 ENHRY and CDR2 SYGVKD. CDR3 sequence reads: CAITEELGPYEQYF. The CDR3 DNA sequence: TGTGCCATCACCGAGGAATTAGGCCCTTACGAGCAGTACTTC.

This clonotype was counted between two and nine times. The chain is built from TRBV29-1 and TRBJ1-3; TRBD1 might be the D (5 bases). This CDR3 has 13 amino acids. Between the trimmed V and J ends, which lost 4 bases and 1 base, there was a span of 8 bases. The germline V gene has CDR1 SQVTM and CDR2 ANQGSEA. The CDR3 spells CSVVGQSGNTIYF. DNA for the CDR3: TGCAGCGTTGTCGGACAATCTGGAAACACCATATATTTT. Looking up the rest from reference TRBV29-1 and TRBJ1-3 gives the full variable domain: SAVISQKPSRDICQRGTSLTIQCQVDSQVTMMFWYRQQPGQSLTLIATANQGSEATYESGFVIDKFPISRPNLTFSTLTVSNMSPEDSSIYLCSVVGQSGNTIYFGEGSWLTVV.

The CDR3 DNA is TGTGCCAGCAGTTACTCAGCGGGGGTGACGGGCAATGAGCAGTTCTTC. This codes for CASSYSAGVTGNEQFF. The V gene is TRBV6-2 or TRBV6-3, the J gene TRBJ2-1; 8 bases line up with TRBD2. The CDR3 has 16 residues. CDR1 is MNHEY and CDR2 is SVGEGT in the germline V gene. V was clipped by 0 bases and J by 6 bases; unmatched bases: 7.

This chain uses TRBV4-1 with TRBJ1-3; perhaps TRBD1 as D (6 bases). The V gene's germline CDR1 is MGHRA and CDR2 YSYEKL. The ends were cut back, 4 bases at V and 2 bases at J, with 12 bases in the middle. The CDR3 sequence is 15 residues long. The CDR3: CASSPRDNAGNTIYF. The DNA for the CDR3 is TGCGCCAGCAGCCCCCGGGACAACGCTGGAAACACCATATATTTT.

This clonotype was counted a few times. V usage is TRBV5-4 and J usage is TRBJ1-6; 8 nucleotides align to TRBD1. The V segment lost 4 bases and the J segment 9 bases; nucleotides outside the gene matches: 12. Germline CDR1 SGHNT, CDR2 YYREEE (reference sequence). The CDR3 is 16 residues long. CDR3 region: CASSGAGQGIGSPLHF. For the CDR3, the DNA is TGTGCCAGCAGCGGCGCCGGACAGGGCATAGGTTCACCCCTCCACTTT.

This clonotype has only a few counts. CDR3 region: CASSLGLGGTDTQYF. CDR3 bases: TGTGCCAGCAGTTTAGGGCTAGGGGGCACAGATACGCAGTATTTT. V usage is TRBV12-3 or TRBV12-4 and J usage is TRBJ2-3, with D tentatively TRBD1 (5 bases). CDR3 length: 15 amino acids. Deletions cut 1 base from V and 1 base from J, with 9 bases between.

As concerns this clonotype: This may stem from a read error, because a much larger clone lies one nucleotide away. V and J are TRBV7-9 and TRBJ2-3; perhaps TRBD2 as D (5 bases). There are 16 residues in the CDR3. Germline V CDR1 and CDR2: SEHNR, FQNEAQ (reference sequence). V dropped 5 bases and J dropped 1 base, with 16 bases sitting between them. The CDR3, as DNA: TGTGCCAGCAGCCGCCACGGGAAGAGGGGCACAGATACGCAGTATTTT. Residues: CASSRHGKRGTDTQYF.

This clonotype was seen ten or more times. The chain recombines TRBV5-6 with TRBJ1-1; TRBD1 matches at 7 bases. The CDR3 spans 13 residues. Unmatched junction bases numbered 1, after V lost 1 base and J lost 4 bases. Germline V gene data show CDR1 as SGHDT and CDR2 as YYEEEE. The DNA of the CDR3 is TGTGCCAGCAGCTTGACAGGGGTCACTGAAGCTTTCTTT. Its translation is CASSLTGVTEAFF.

This clonotype was found a few times. The CDR3 sequence is CASSKPQVASSDTQYF. CDR3 sequence (DNA): TGTGCCAGCAGCAAACCCCAAGTAGCGAGCTCAGATACGCAGTATTTT. This chain joins TRBV21-1 and TRBJ2-3; the table's TRBD2 call for D was not verified on the DNA. TRBV21-1 is noted as a pseudogene. The CDR3 is made up of 16 amino acids.

This clonotype showed up many times. This chain uses TRBV12-3 or TRBV12-4 with TRBJ2-5; no definite D call. V was cut by 7 bases and J by 7 bases, with 19 bases left in between. The CDR3 covers 14 residues. The CDR3 DNA reads TGTGCCAGCACGGAGAGTCCGGGTCGTGGGACCCAGTACTTC. Amino acid sequence: CASTESPGRGTQYF.

This clonotype has ten or more counts. The rearrangement uses TRBV29-1 and TRBJ2-3, with D possibly matching TRBD2 (5 bases). V was shortened by 7 bases and J by 5 bases, with 7 bases between the two germline ends. The CDR3 consists of 10 residues. Germline V gene lookup returns CDR1 SQVTM and CDR2 ANQGSEA. CDR3 protein: CSAEGDTQYF. Written as DNA, the CDR3 is TGCAGCGCAGAGGGAGATACGCAGTATTTT.

The J gene is TRBJ2-1, the V gene TRBV20-1; 13 nucleotides match TRBD2. Germline CDR1 and CDR2: DFQATT and SNEGSKA (reference sequence). The CDR3 covers 15 residues. V was pared by 1 base and J by 8 bases, with 5 bases of the junction left unmatched. The CDR3 protein is CSARVGLAGYYEQFF. Here the CDR3 DNA reads TGCAGTGCTAGAGTGGGACTAGCGGGGTACTATGAGCAGTTCTTC.

The sample holds many counts of this clonotype. The chain has TRBV7-8 and TRBJ2-1, with TRBD2 matching over 9 bases. Germline V CDR1 and CDR2: SGHVS, FQNEAQ. V was pared by 5 bases and J by 0 bases, with 8 bases of the junction left unmatched. The CDR3 length is 17 residues. The CDR3: CASSPRTSVSSYNEQFF. CDR3 DNA sequence: TGTGCCAGCAGCCCCCGGACTAGCGTTAGCTCCTACAATGAGCAGTTCTTC.

This clonotype appeared many times. J is TRBJ2-7 and V is TRBV12-3 or TRBV12-4, with D perhaps assigned TRBD1 or TRBD2 (5 bases each). Between the trimmed V and J ends, which lost 9 bases and 3 bases, there was a span of 18 bases. CDR3 length: 14 residues. This CDR3 reads CASRETGRLYEQYF. The CDR3 nucleotides read TGTGCCAGTCGGGAAACGGGACGCCTCTACGAGCAGTACTTC.

This clonotype was counted at least ten times. The V call is TRBV4-1, the J call TRBJ2-7; maybe TRBD1 (5 bases). The CDR3 extends over 14 amino acids. V lost 1 base and J 4 bases, leaving 11 bases between the germline ends. Germline values: CDR1 MGHRA, CDR2 YSYEKL. In DNA, the CDR3 is TGCGCCAGCAGCCAAGTACAGGTAGAGTACGAGCAGTACTTC. This gives the protein CASSQVQVEYEQYF.

This clonotype was recorded many times. The chain employs TRBV28 and TRBJ2-7, with TRBD1 matching over 7 bases. The CDR3 loop spans 13 amino acids. V gave up 6 bases and J gave up 7 bases; unmatched junction bases: 9. CDR1 MDHEN and CDR2 SYDVKM come from the germline V gene. In nucleotides, the CDR3 is TGTGCCAGCAGGGGGACAGCTCCTAGGGAGCAGTACTTC. Its translation: CASRGTAPREQYF.

This clonotype was counted many times. This sequence joins TRBV5-1 and TRBJ2-7, with D unclear. Germline CDR1 and CDR2: SGHRS and YFSETQ. The V end lost 0 bases, the J end lost 3 bases, and 10 bases lay between the germline ends. This CDR3 spans 14 amino acids. This CDR3 is CASSLGHASYEQYF. In nucleotides, the CDR3 is TGCGCCAGCAGCTTGGGTCACGCAAGCTACGAGCAGTACTTC.

The CDR3 here is CASQGQATNEKLFF. The CDR3 nucleotides read TGCGCCAGTCAGGGACAGGCAACTAATGAAAAACTGTTTTTT. J is TRBJ1-4 and V is TRBV10-2, with TRBD1 identical over 8 bases. The ends lost 9 bases at V and 0 bases at J; junction bases unmatched: 3. The length of the CDR3 is 14 residues. Germline lookup yields CDR1 WSHSY and CDR2 SAAADI.

The rearrangement joins TRBV7-2 to TRBJ2-5, with D perhaps TRBD1 or TRBD2 (5 bases each). The V end was cut by 5 bases, the J end by 1 base, with 14 bases between. The germline CDR1 and CDR2 sequences are SGHTA and FQGNSA. The CDR3 is 15 residues long. CDR3 amino acids: CASSVYPGTQETQYF. The CDR3 nucleotides are TGTGCCAGCAGCGTATACCCCGGGACCCAAGAGACCCAGTACTTC.

This clonotype has a handful of counts. The genes are TRBV6-2 or TRBV6-3 and TRBJ2-7, with D possibly being TRBD1 (6 bases). Trimming shortened V by 4 bases and J by 3 bases, and 13 bases separated the two germline ends. Germline-derived CDR1 and CDR2 are MNHEY and SVGEGT. The CDR3 spans 14 residues. The CDR3: CASSSARTVYEQYF. The CDR3 DNA reads TGTGCCAGCAGTTCCGCCCGGACAGTCTACGAGCAGTACTTC.

This clonotype was picked up many times. V is TRBV11-2 and J is TRBJ2-5; no clear D gene. This CDR3 spans 11 amino acids. With 8 bases removed from V and 4 bases from J, the gap between germline ends came to 8 bases. Germline loops: CDR1 SGHAT, CDR2 FQNNGV. The CDR3 DNA reads TGTGCCAGCCGCTCCCTAGAGACCCAGTACTTC. Amino acid sequence: CASRSLETQYF. Full variable domain (rest looked up from reference TRBV11-2 and TRBJ2-5): EAGVAQSPRYKIIEKRQSVAFWCNPISGHATLYWYQQILGQGPKLLIQFQNNGVVDDSQLPKDRFSAERLKGVDSTLKIQPAKLEDSAVYLCASRSLETQYFGPGTRLLVL.

Many counts were recorded for this clonotype. This chain connects TRBV28 to TRBJ2-1; 7 nucleotides match TRBD2. This CDR3 comprises 14 residues. With 6 bases clipped from V and 8 bases from J, the junction kept 10 bases outside the gene matches. Germline CDR1 is MDHEN and CDR2 is SYDVKM. This chain's CDR3 is CASRTGGSSDEQFF. The CDR3 DNA follows: TGTGCCAGCAGGACGGGAGGTTCTTCGGATGAGCAGTTCTTC.

In its sample, this clonotype was seen many times. The V gene is TRBV5-1, the J gene TRBJ1-5; no clear D. The germline gives CDR1 SGHRS, CDR2 YFSETQ. CDR3 length equals 14 residues. V shed 0 bases and J shed 4 bases, with 8 bases lying between them. The chain's CDR3 is CASSLGAGNQPQHF. Written as DNA, the CDR3 is TGCGCCAGCAGCTTGGGCGCGGGGAATCAGCCCCAGCATTTT.